This section outlines one T cell receptor (beta chain) sequence together with its context. Its antigen remains unknown. The source of the sample is a study of shared clonotypes between healthy human individuals. Study information: Aged 18 to 49, the donors were two women and three men. Each donor's CD4 naive and CD4 memory cells filled three plates apiece, CD8 naive two, and CD8 memory one.

Per the original data handling: ImmunoSEQ junction-only sequences lacked quality scores, so their filtering differed. The table came from immunoSEQ multiplex PCR; TCRdb's copy has only in-frame clones and leaves some out. The V and J calls and clone size come from that table; D and trimming were worked out from the DNA. The table records about 2,100,000 clones, roughly 91% of them present only once. With 0 bases removed from V and 5 bases from J, the gap between germline ends came to 9 bases. The CDR3 sequence is 13 residues long. CDR1 is SGDLS and CDR2 is YYNGEE in the germline V gene. Study results and caveats: Naive subsets tended to show greater estimated richness than memory subsets.

CD45RO-negative, CCR7-positively selected cells formed the naive CD8 fraction, excluding terminally differentiated effector memory CD45RA+ cells. The chain combines TRBV9 with TRBJ2-7, with TRBD1 as a possible D gene (5 bases). Specimen: naive CD8+ T cells from PBMCs. This receptor was taken from a young man in good health. Some clones in this sample may be carry-over from other donors' samples. CDR3: CASSVGRVDEQYF. The DNA of the CDR3 is TGTGCCAGCAGCGTAGGCAGGGTGGACGAGCAGTACTTC. Supplemented by reference TRBV9 and TRBJ2-7, the full variable domain reads DSGVTQTPKHLITATGQRVTLRCSPRSGDLSVYWYQQSLDQGLQFLIQYYNGEERAKGNILERFSAQQFPDLHSELNLSSLELGDSALYFCASSVGRVDEQYFGPGTRLTVT.